A selection of T cell receptor beta chains follows, all from one sample in a study of beta chain features in type 1 diabetes. Produced via immunoSEQ multiplex PCR; TCRdb's table is partial and in-frame only. The sample contains roughly 12,000 clones, roughly half of which appear only once. Material: stem cell memory CD4+ T cells from blood. These receptor sequences come from a man in his late teens or twenties in good health. Both conserved end residues are part of each CDR3. The order of the fields is J gene, D gene, V gene, clone size, CDR3 protein, CDR3 DNA. A D gene is named only where the DNA matches it firmly. Rows may omit the clone size; those that give it use once, few, many or a size class.

J gene: TRBJ1-1
D gene: .
V gene: TRBV5-1
clone size: .
CDR3 protein: CASSPKADPTEAFF
CDR3 DNA: TGCGCCAGCAGCCCTAAAGCGGATCCCACTGAAGCTTTCTTT

J gene: TRBJ2-5
D gene: TRBD2
V gene: TRBV5-1
clone size: .
CDR3 protein: CASSPSLAGDGTQYF
CDR3 DNA: TGCGCCAGCAGCCCCTCACTAGCGGGGGACGGGACCCAGTACTTC

J gene: TRBJ2-1
D gene: TRBD1
V gene: TRBV19
clone size: few
CDR3 protein: CASKKQGYNEQFF
CDR3 DNA: TGTGCCAGTAAAAAACAGGGGTACAATGAGCAGTTCTTC

J gene: TRBJ1-2
D gene: TRBD1
V gene: TRBV7-9
clone size: .
CDR3 protein: CASSPGTGIGGYTF
CDR3 DNA: TGTGCCAGCAGCCCAGGGACAGGGATAGGTGGCTACACCTTC

J gene: TRBJ2-3
D gene: .
V gene: TRBV6-6
clone size: few
CDR3 protein: CAPPKEGERGTDTQYF
CDR3 DNA: TGTGCCCCCCCTAAGGAGGGCGAACGAGGAACAGATACGCAGTATTTT

J gene: TRBJ1-5
D gene: TRBD1
V gene: TRBV19
clone size: .
CDR3 protein: CASSPRTGSYSNQPQHF
CDR3 DNA: TGTGCCAGTAGTCCCCGGACAGGGTCTTATAGCAATCAGCCCCAGCATTTT

J gene: TRBJ1-2
D gene: .
V gene: TRBV7-2
clone size: few
CDR3 protein: CASSLGGGDYGYTF
CDR3 DNA: TGTGCCAGCAGCTTAGGGGGGGGCGACTATGGCTACACCTTC

J gene: TRBJ2-3
D gene: TRBD2
V gene: TRBV19
clone size: few
CDR3 protein: CASRETSFVSDTQYF
CDR3 DNA: TGTGCCAGTAGGGAGACTAGCTTTGTCTCAGATACGCAGTATTTT

J gene: TRBJ1-5
D gene: TRBD1
V gene: TRBV7-2
clone size: .
CDR3 protein: CASSLQGAVSNQPQHF
CDR3 DNA: TGTGCCAGCAGCTTACAGGGGGCAGTCAGCAATCAGCCCCAGCATTTT

J gene: TRBJ1-3
D gene: .
V gene: TRBV6-5
clone size: .
CDR3 protein: CASSYSLQGPGNTIYF
CDR3 DNA: TGTGCCAGCAGTTACTCCCTTCAGGGGCCGGGAAACACCATATATTTT

J gene: TRBJ2-7
D gene: .
V gene: TRBV6-1
clone size: few
CDR3 protein: CASSPRRVTYEQYF
CDR3 DNA: TGTGCCAGCAGCCCCCGGAGGGTAACCTACGAGCAGTACTTC

J gene: TRBJ2-7
D gene: TRBD1
V gene: TRBV7-9
clone size: .
CDR3 protein: CASSSQFPGQGGRGEQYF
CDR3 DNA: TGTGCCAGCAGCTCACAGTTCCCGGGACAGGGTGGCAGGGGCGAGCAGTACTTC

J gene: TRBJ1-2
D gene: TRBD1
V gene: TRBV18
clone size: .
CDR3 protein: CASSPGQGINYGYTF
CDR3 DNA: TGTGCCAGCTCGCCGGGACAGGGGATAAACTATGGCTACACCTTC

J gene: TRBJ1-2
D gene: TRBD1
V gene: TRBV19
clone size: .
CDR3 protein: CASSKQGDFLGYTF
CDR3 DNA: TGTGCCAGTAGTAAACAGGGGGATTTCCTCGGCTACACCTTC